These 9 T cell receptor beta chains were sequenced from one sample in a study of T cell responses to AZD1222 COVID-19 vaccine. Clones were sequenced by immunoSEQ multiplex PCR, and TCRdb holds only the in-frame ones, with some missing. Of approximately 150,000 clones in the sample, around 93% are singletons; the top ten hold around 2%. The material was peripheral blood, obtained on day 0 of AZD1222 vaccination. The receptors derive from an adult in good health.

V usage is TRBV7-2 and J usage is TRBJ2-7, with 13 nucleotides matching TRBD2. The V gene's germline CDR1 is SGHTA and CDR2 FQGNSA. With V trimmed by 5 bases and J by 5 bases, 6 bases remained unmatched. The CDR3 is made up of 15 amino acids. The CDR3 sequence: CASSQRTSGRNEQYF. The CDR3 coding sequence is TGTGCCAGCAGCCAAAGGACTAGCGGGAGAAACGAGCAGTACTTC.

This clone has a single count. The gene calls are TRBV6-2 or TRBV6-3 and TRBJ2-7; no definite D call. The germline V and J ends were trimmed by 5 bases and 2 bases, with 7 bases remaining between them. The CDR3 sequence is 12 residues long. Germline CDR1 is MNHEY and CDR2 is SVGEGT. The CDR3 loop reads CASSPGPYEQYF. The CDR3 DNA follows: TGTGCCAGCAGTCCCGGGCCCTACGAGCAGTACTTC.

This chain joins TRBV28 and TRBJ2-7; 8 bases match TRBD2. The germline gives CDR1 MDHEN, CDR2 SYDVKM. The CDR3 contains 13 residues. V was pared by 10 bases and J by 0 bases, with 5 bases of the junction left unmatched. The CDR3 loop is CATLSGSSYEQYF. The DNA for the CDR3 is TGTGCCACCCTGAGCGGGAGCTCCTACGAGCAGTACTTC.

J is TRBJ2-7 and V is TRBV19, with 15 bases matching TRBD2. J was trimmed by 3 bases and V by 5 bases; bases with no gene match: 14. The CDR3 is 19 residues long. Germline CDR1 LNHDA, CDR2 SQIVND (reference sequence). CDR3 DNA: TGTGCCAGTAGTGCAGGGACTAGCGGGGGGCTCTGGACCGTCTACGAGCAGTACTTC. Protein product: CASSAGTSGGLWTVYEQYF.

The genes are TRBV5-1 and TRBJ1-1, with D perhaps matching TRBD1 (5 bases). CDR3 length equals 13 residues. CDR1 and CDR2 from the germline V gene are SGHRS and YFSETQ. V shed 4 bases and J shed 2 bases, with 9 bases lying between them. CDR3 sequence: CASSLGTNTEAFF. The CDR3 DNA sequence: TGCGCCAGCAGCCTCGGGACCAACACTGAAGCTTTCTTT.

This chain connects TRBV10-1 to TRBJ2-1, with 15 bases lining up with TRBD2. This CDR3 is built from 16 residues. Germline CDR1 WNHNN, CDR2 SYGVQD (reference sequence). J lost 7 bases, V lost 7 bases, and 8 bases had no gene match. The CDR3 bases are TGCGCCAGCACGGGCCCCGGGACTAGCGGGAGGAATGAGCAGTTCTTC. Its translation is CASTGPGTSGRNEQFF.

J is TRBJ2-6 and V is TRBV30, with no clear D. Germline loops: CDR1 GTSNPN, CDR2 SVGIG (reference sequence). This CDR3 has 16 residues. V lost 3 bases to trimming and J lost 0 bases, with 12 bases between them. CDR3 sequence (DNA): TGTGCCTGGAGCTACACCTCCCCCTCTGGGGCCAACGTCCTGACTTTC. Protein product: CAWSYTSPSGANVLTF.

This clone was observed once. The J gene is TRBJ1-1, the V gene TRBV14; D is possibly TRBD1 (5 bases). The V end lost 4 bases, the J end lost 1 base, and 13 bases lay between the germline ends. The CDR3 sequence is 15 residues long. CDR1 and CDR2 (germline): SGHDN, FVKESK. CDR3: CASSRLRGTNTEAFF. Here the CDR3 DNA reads TGTGCCAGCAGCCGCCTTCGGGGGACGAACACTGAAGCTTTCTTT.

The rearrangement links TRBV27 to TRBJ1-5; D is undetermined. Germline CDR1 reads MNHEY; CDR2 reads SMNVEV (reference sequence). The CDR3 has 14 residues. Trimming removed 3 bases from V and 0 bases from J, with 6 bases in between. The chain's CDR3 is CASSFLNSNQPQHF. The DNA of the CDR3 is TGTGCCAGCAGTTTTTTGAATAGCAATCAGCCCCAGCATTTT.